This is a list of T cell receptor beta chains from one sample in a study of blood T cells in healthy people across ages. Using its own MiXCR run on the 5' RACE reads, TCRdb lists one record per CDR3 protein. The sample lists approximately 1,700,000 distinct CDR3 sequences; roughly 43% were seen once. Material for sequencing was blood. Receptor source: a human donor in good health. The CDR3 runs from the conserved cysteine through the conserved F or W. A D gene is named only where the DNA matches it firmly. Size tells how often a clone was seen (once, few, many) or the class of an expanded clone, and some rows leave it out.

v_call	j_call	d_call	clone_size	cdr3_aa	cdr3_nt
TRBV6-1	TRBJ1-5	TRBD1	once	CASTRHRGNSNQPQHF	TGTGCCAGCACTCGACACAGGGGTAATAGCAATCAGCCCCAGCATTTT
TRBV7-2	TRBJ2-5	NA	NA	CASSSVRGETQYF	TGTGCCAGCAGCTCCGTTCGGGGAGAGACCCAGTACTTC
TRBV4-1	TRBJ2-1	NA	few	CASSQWERPSSSYNEQFF	TGCGCCAGCAGCCAGTGGGAACGCCCGTCGAGCTCCTACAATGAGCAGTTCTTC
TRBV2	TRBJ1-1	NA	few	CASSERTINTEAFF	TGTGCCAGCAGTGAAAGGACAATTAACACTGAAGCTTTCTTT
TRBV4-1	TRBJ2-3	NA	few	CASSQDVVSDTQYF	TGCGCCAGCAGCCAAGATGTAGTCTCCGATACGCAGTATTTT
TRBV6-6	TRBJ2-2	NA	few	CAGSGRDTGELFF	TGTGCCGGCAGTGGGCGGGATACCGGGGAGCTGTTTTTT
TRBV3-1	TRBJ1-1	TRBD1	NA	CASSWSTGANTEAFF	TGTGCCTCGTCTTGGTCGACAGGGGCCAACACTGAAGCTTTCTTT
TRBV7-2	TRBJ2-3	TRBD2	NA	CASSFGAGGDTQYF	TGTGCCAGCAGCTTCGGGGCGGGGGGTGATACGCAGTATTTT
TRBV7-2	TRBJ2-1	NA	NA	CASSLRSSELSNEQFF	TGTGCCAGCAGCTTAAGGTCGAGTGAACTAAGCAATGAGCAGTTCTTC
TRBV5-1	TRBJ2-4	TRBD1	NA	CASSLVDREENIRYF	TGCGCCAGCAGCTTGGTGGACAGGGAAGAAAACATTCGGTACTTC
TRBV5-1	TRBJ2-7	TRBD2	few	CASTLLGAGGYNEQYF	TGCGCCAGCACCCTCTTAGGAGCGGGGGGTTACAATGAGCAGTACTTC
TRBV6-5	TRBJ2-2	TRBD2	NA	CASRTSGGPNTGEPFF	TGTGCCAGCAGGACTAGCGGGGGCCCGAACACCGGGGAGCCGTTTTTT
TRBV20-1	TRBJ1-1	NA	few	CSAPAPVANTEAFF	TGCAGTGCTCCCGCGCCAGTCGCGAACACTGAAGCTTTCTTT
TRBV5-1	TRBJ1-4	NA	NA	CASREATNEKLFF	TGCGCCAGCCGAGAGGCAACTAATGAAAAACTGTTTTTT
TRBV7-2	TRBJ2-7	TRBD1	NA	CASSLDGTAAYEQYF	TGTGCCAGCAGCTTAGACGGGACAGCCGCCTACGAGCAGTACTTC
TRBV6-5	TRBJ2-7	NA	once	CASSLLPEGRRSYEQYF	TGTGCCAGCAGTTTACTACCGGAGGGAAGGCGCTCCTACGAGCAGTACTTC
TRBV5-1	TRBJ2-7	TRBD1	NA	CASSLATGGTYEQYF	TGCGCCAGCAGCTTGGCTACAGGGGGCACCTACGAGCAGTACTTC
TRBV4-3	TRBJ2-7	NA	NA	CASSQDMGPSYEQYF	TGCGCCAGCAGCCAAGATATGGGTCCGTCCTACGAGCAGTACTTC
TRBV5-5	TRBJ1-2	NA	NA	CASSVGTVASYTF	TGTGCCAGCAGCGTCGGGACCGTCGCGAGCTACACCTTC
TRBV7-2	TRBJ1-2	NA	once	CASQGNEGGYTF	TGTGCCAGCCAGGGAAATGAGGGTGGCTACACCTTC
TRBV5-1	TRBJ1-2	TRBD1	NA	CASSPGQGVLFGYTF	TGCGCCAGCAGCCCGGGACAGGGAGTTTTGTTCGGCTACACCTTC
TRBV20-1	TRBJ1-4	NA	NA	CSARGPGPPPVALFF	TGCAGTGCGCGCGGACCGGGACCCCCTCCGGTAGCGTTGTTTTTT
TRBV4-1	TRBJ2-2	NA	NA	CASSQLPGLTGELFF	TGCGCCAGCAGCCAACTCCCGGGACTTACGGGGGAGCTGTTTTTT
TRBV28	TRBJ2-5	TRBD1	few	CASTRLQGRETQYF	TGTGCCAGCACCAGATTACAGGGGAGAGAGACCCAGTACTTC
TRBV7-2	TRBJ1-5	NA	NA	CASSGRTDQPQHF	TGTGCCAGCAGCGGACGGACAGATCAGCCCCAGCATTTT
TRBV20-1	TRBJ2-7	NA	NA	CSVLAVSSYEQYF	TGCAGTGTTCTCGCGGTGAGCTCCTACGAGCAGTACTTC
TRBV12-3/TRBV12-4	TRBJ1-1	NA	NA	CASSSGGAEAFF	TGTGCCAGCAGTAGTGGAGGGGCTGAAGCTTTCTTT
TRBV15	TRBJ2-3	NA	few	CATSRVRASTDTQYF	TGTGCCACCAGCAGAGTACGGGCTAGCACAGATACGCAGTATTTT
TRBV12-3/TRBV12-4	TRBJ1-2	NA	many	CASSTQTNYGYTF	TGTGCCAGCAGTACCCAGACTAACTATGGCTACACCTTC
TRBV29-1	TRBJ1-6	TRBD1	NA	CSDGARDRGPRSYNSPLHF	TGCAGCGACGGTGCAAGAGACAGGGGACCTCGCTCCTATAATTCACCCCTCCACTTT
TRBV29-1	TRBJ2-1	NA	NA	CSVENRANWDEQFF	TGCAGCGTTGAAAATAGGGCAAATTGGGATGAGCAGTTCTTC
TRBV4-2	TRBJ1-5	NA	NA	CASSQPWQGFNQPQHF	TGTGCCAGCAGCCAGCCTTGGCAGGGTTTCAATCAGCCCCAGCATTTT
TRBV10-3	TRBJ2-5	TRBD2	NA	CAISPGGFDQYF	TGTGCCATCAGCCCGGGGGGGTTTGACCAGTACTTC
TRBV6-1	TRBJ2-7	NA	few	CASSVDGTTYEQYF	TGTGCCAGCAGTGTGGATGGGACAACCTACGAGCAGTACTTC
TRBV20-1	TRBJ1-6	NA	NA	CSGTGNSPLHF	TGCAGCGGAACGGGGAATTCACCCCTCCACTTT
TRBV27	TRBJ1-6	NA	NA	CASSLLADLNSPRHF	TGTGCCAGCAGTTTACTAGCAGACCTGAATTCACCCCGCCACTTT
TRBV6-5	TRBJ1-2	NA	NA	CASNDRSYGYTF	TGTGCCAGCAACGACAGGTCCTATGGCTACACCTTC
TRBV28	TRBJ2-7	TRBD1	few	CASSLDRARYEQYF	TGTGCCAGCAGTTTGGACAGGGCTAGGTACGAGCAGTACTTC
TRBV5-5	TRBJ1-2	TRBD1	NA	CASSLGDSLYGYIF	TGTGCCAGCAGCTTGGGGGACAGTTTATATGGCTACATCTTC
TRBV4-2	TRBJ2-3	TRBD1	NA	CASSQGGQAHTDTQYF	TGTGCCAGCAGCCAAGGGGGACAGGCTCACACAGATACGCAGTATTTT
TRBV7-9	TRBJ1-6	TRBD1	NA	CASSPPTGLNNSPLHF	TGTGCCAGCAGCCCCCCGACAGGGTTGAATAATTCACCCCTCCACTTT
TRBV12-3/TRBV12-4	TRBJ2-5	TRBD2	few	CASKTGLAGQESQYF	TGTGCCAGCAAGACGGGACTAGCGGGTCAAGAGAGCCAGTACTTC
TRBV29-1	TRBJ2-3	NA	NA	CSVVLLRRTDTQYF	TGCAGCGTTGTTCTTCTGCGGCGCACAGATACGCAGTATTTT
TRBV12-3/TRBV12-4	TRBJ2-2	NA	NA	CASSLHGTNTGELFF	TGTGCCAGCAGTTTACACGGAACGAACACCGGGGAGCTGTTTTTT
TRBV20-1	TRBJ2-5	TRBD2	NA	CSARDTWTSGQETQYF	TGCAGTGCTAGAGATACCTGGACTAGCGGGCAAGAGACCCAGTACTTC